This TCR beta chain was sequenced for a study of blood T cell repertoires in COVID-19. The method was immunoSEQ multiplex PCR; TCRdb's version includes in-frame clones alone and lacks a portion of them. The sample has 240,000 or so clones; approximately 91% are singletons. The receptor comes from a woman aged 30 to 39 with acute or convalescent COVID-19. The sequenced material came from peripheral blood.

The CDR3 here is CATSIQSSYNEQFF. CDR3 nucleotide sequence: TGTGCCACCAGCATACAAAGCTCCTACAATGAGCAGTTCTTC. V is TRBV15 and J is TRBJ2-1; D is unresolved. V gave up 4 bases and J gave up 0 bases, with 7 bases separating them. Germline V gene sequence: CDR1 LNHNV, CDR2 YYDKDF (reference sequence). CDR3 length: 14 residues.